These 17 T cell receptor beta chains were all obtained from the same sample, sequenced in a study of OX40 agonist ivuxolimab in advanced cancers. TCRdb keeps only in-frame clones here, not all; method: immunoSEQ multiplex PCR. The sample records approximately 89,000 clones, 70% to 90% being singletons. The input for sequencing was CD4+ or CD8+ T cells sorted from blood, taken in a trial of the OX40 agonist ivuxolimab. The source of these receptors is an adult with an advanced solid tumor such as melanoma, head and neck, liver or kidney cancer.

The chain employs TRBV9 and TRBJ2-5; 8 nucleotides agree with TRBD1. This CDR3 contains 14 residues. V was clipped by 2 bases and J by 4 bases; unmatched bases: 4. Germline CDR1 SGDLS, CDR2 YYNGEE. For the CDR3, the DNA is TGTGCCAGCAGCGTTGGACAGGGTACAGAGACCCAGTACTTC. Translated: CASSVGQGTETQYF.

The chain is built from TRBV15 and TRBJ2-5; TRBD1 or TRBD2 may be the D gene (5 bases each). Germline loops: CDR1 LNHNV, CDR2 YYDKDF (reference sequence). Trimming took 0 bases from V and 4 from J, leaving 15 bases between them. The CDR3 runs to 16 residues. Here the CDR3 DNA reads TGTGCCACCAGCAGAGAGGTGGGGCGGGTTGGAGAGACCCAGTACTTC. This codes for CATSREVGRVGETQYF.

The chain employs TRBV7-9 and TRBJ2-1; 9 bases agree with TRBD2. The germline gives CDR1 SEHNR, CDR2 FQNEAQ (reference sequence). The CDR3 has 16 amino acids. Trimming removed 2 bases from V and 7 bases from J; junction bases left unmatched: 9. CDR3 sequence reads: CASSLLRAGGLNEQFF. CDR3 sequence (DNA): TGTGCCAGCAGCTTACTCCGGGCGGGAGGGCTTAATGAGCAGTTCTTC.

This rearrangement joins TRBV5-4 to TRBJ2-5; the D gene is possibly TRBD1 (6 bases). Germline CDR1 is SGHNT and CDR2 is YYREEE (reference sequence). Trimming took 9 bases from V and 5 from J, leaving 23 bases between them. The CDR3 is 15 amino acids. CDR3: CATAPDANRDETQYF. In nucleotides, the CDR3 is TGTGCCACCGCTCCGGATGCGAACAGGGATGAGACCCAGTACTTC.

This clone was detected only once. The chain is built from TRBV5-4 and TRBJ2-5; TRBD1 matches 8 bases. Germline V gives CDR1 SGHNT, CDR2 YYREEE (reference sequence). Unmatched junction bases numbered 5, after V lost 2 bases and J lost 2 bases. This CDR3 is built from 15 residues. The CDR3 DNA reads as TGTGCCAGCAGCTTAGGCGGGACAGGTCAAGAGACCCAGTACTTC. Translated: CASSLGGTGQETQYF.

CDR3 protein: CTTNTGANYGYTF. The CDR3 bases are TGTACCACTAATACCGGGGCTAACTATGGCTACACCTTC. The V gene is TRBV28, the J gene TRBJ1-2, with D unclear. The CDR3 runs 13 residues. Germline CDR1 is MDHEN and CDR2 is SYDVKM.

The rearrangement links TRBV5-4 to TRBJ2-5; TRBD1 might be the D (5 bases). Looked up from germline, CDR1 is SGHNT and CDR2 is YYREEE (reference sequence). The CDR3 runs to 14 residues. The V end was cut by 3 bases, the J end by 3 bases, with 12 bases between. The CDR3 DNA is TGTGCCAGCAGCTCGACAGATTTTAAAGAGACCCAGTACTTC. This codes for CASSSTDFKETQYF.

The chain has TRBV7-6 and TRBJ2-1; unclear D gene. CDR1 is SGHVS, CDR2 FNYEAQ, per germline. V lost 6 bases, J lost 6 bases, and 15 bases lay in between. The CDR3 has 14 amino acids. The DNA for the CDR3 is TGTGCCAGCAGGGAAGACCCTGGCGGCAATGAGCAGTTCTTC. This encodes CASREDPGGNEQFF.

The chain couples TRBV10-3 to TRBJ2-3; 11 bases line up with TRBD2. This CDR3 is 16 amino acids long. Germline trimming cut 3 bases from V and 2 bases from J; bases unmatched to any gene: 4. Germline assignment: CDR1 ENHRY and CDR2 SYGVKD. The CDR3 nucleotides are TGTGCCATCAGTGATTCACTAGCGGGAGCCACAGATACGCAGTATTTT. Amino acid sequence: CAISDSLAGATDTQYF.

The chain uses TRBV5-8 and TRBJ1-2; perhaps TRBD1 as D (6 bases). The CDR3 spans 15 residues. Germline V gene data show CDR1 as SGHTS and CDR2 as YDEGEE. The V end was cut by 0 bases, the J end by 2 bases, with 11 bases between. The CDR3 bases are TGTGCCAGCAGCTTGGAGGCAGGGGTGAACTATGGCTACACCTTC. This codes for CASSLEAGVNYGYTF.

The chain is built from TRBV4-2 and TRBJ1-5, with 9 bases fitting TRBD1. J lost 3 bases, V lost 2 bases, and 5 bases had no gene match. The CDR3 is 16 amino acids. CDR1 is LGHNA, CDR2 YNFKEQ, per germline. This CDR3 reads CASSQITGGVNQPQHF. The CDR3 DNA is TGTGCCAGCAGCCAAATAACAGGGGGCGTCAATCAGCCCCAGCATTTT.

This clone was seen more than once but under ten times. This chain uses TRBV2 with TRBJ1-6; the D is unclear. The CDR3 is 16 residues long. Germline assignment: CDR1 SNHLY and CDR2 FYNNEI. V lost 6 bases to trimming and J lost 0 bases, with 12 bases between them. CDR3 DNA sequence: TGTGCCAGCAGACCAACAAGGAGCTCCTATAATTCACCCCTCCACTTT. It yields the protein CASRPTRSSYNSPLHF.

J is TRBJ2-3 and V is TRBV25-1, with 9 positions matching TRBD2. The J segment lost 3 bases and the V segment lost 7 bases, leaving 17 bases of the junction unmatched. The CDR3 is 18 residues long. CDR1 and CDR2 from the germline V gene are MGHDK and SYGVNS. CDR3 sequence: CASTGGGGRAGRTDTQYF. For the CDR3, the DNA is TGTGCCAGCACCGGAGGGGGCGGGAGGGCCGGACGGACAGATACGCAGTATTTT.

The chain links TRBV5-4 to TRBJ1-2, with D perhaps TRBD1 (6 bases). This CDR3 has 14 amino acids. The V and J ends lost 0 bases and 8 bases respectively, with 14 bases between them. Germline assignment: CDR1 SGHNT and CDR2 YYREEE (reference sequence). CDR3 bases: TGTGCCAGCAGCTTGGACAGGGAAGTGTGGGGCTACACCTTC. Amino acids: CASSLDREVWGYTF.

This clone has only a few counts. V and J are TRBV5-6 and TRBJ2-1; TRBD2 matches 10 bases. The CDR3 runs 15 residues. Germline trimming cut 4 bases from V and 4 bases from J; bases unmatched to any gene: 5. The germline V gene encodes CDR1 SGHDT and CDR2 YYEEEE. The CDR3 here is CASSGIAGGYNEQFF. CDR3 nucleotide sequence: TGTGCCAGCAGCGGAATAGCGGGGGGTTACAATGAGCAGTTCTTC.

The V call is TRBV30, the J call TRBJ1-5; no clear D gene. The CDR3 consists of 13 residues. With 5 bases removed from V and 0 bases from J, the gap between germline ends came to 8 bases. CDR1 is GTSNPN, CDR2 SVGIG, per germline (reference sequence). The CDR3 DNA sequence: TGTGCCTGGTCTACAGTTAGCAATCAGCCCCAGCATTTT. It specifies CAWSTVSNQPQHF.

The chain has TRBV6-1 and TRBJ1-6; D is perhaps TRBD1 (6 bases). Trimming left V 3 bases short and J 7 bases short, with 13 bases between. This CDR3 comprises 15 residues. CDR1 MNHNS and CDR2 SASEGT come from the germline V gene. The CDR3 region is CASSETGGRNSPLHF. The CDR3 DNA sequence: TGTGCCAGCAGTGAGACAGGAGGGCGAAATTCACCCCTCCACTTT.